This TCR beta chain was captured by sequencing in a study of OX40 agonist ivuxolimab in advanced cancers. Study observations and caveats: CD8+ T cells were the subset that, on average, had more expanded clones than CD4+.

The CDR3 runs to 14 residues. V shed 5 bases and J shed 6 bases, with 17 bases lying between them. CDR1 is SGHVS and CDR2 is FQNEAQ in the germline V gene. TCRdb keeps only in-frame clones here, not all; method: immunoSEQ multiplex PCR. The sample consists of 83,000 or so clones, more than 90% of them appearing once. Remarks on this clone: The target antigen is unknown.

The chain carries TRBV7-8 and TRBJ2-7, with D unresolved. This receptor was identified in an adult with an advanced solid tumor such as melanoma, head and neck, liver or kidney cancer. The material was CD4+ or CD8+ T cells sorted from blood, obtained in a trial of the OX40 agonist ivuxolimab. The CDR3: CASSPARLVREQYF. CDR3 sequence (DNA): TGTGCCAGCAGCCCAGCAAGGCTGGTTCGCGAGCAGTACTTC.